The 10 T cell receptor beta chains reported below all come from one sample, sequenced in a study of T cell responses to AZD1222 COVID-19 vaccine. Here immunoSEQ multiplex PCR was the method, and the copy in TCRdb shows in-frame clones only, minus some. The table has about 140,000 clones, about 89% seen once; the top ten hold 2.5% to 3.5%. This material consisted of peripheral blood, taken on day 0 of AZD1222 vaccination. The source of these receptors is an adult in good health.

The chain couples TRBV4-2 to TRBJ1-2; D unclear. The CDR3 is 13 amino acids. Per the germline V gene, CDR1 is LGHNA and CDR2 is YNFKEQ. The V end was cut by 1 base, the J end by 5 bases, with 8 bases between. DNA for the CDR3: TGTGCCAGCAGCCAAGCCTCCCAATATGGCTACACCTTC. Amino acid sequence: CASSQASQYGYTF.

The rearrangement joins TRBV5-4 to TRBJ1-2, with D perhaps TRBD1 (5 bases). With 0 bases removed from V and 3 bases from J, the gap between germline ends came to 18 bases. The CDR3 totals 17 residues. Germline CDR1 reads SGHNT; CDR2 reads YYREEE (reference sequence). This CDR3 is CASSLAPGWDYYYGYTF. CDR3 nucleotide sequence: TGTGCCAGCAGCTTGGCGCCAGGGTGGGACTATTACTATGGCTACACCTTC.

The rearrangement uses TRBV6-2 or TRBV6-3 and TRBJ2-1; TRBD2 matches 8 bases. There are 12 residues in the CDR3. J gave up 14 bases and V 6 bases, and 9 bases lay outside the gene matches. Germline-derived CDR1 and CDR2 are MNHEY and SVGEGT. For the CDR3, the DNA is TGTGCCAGCAGGTACCCGGGAGGGAGTGAGTTCTTC. This translates into CASRYPGGSEFF.

To note about this clone: Other DNA sequences from this sample encode an identical CDR3 as well. The V call is TRBV5-1, the J call TRBJ2-7, with 14 positions matching TRBD2. V shed 4 bases and J 4 bases; nucleotides not matched to a gene: 4. The CDR3 spans 15 residues. Germline-derived CDR1 and CDR2 are SGHRS and YFSETQ. DNA of the CDR3: TGCGCCAGCAGCCTGACTAGCGGGAGGGCATACGAGCAGTACTTC. This translates into CASSLTSGRAYEQYF.

The V call is TRBV24-1, the J call TRBJ2-7; D not certain. CDR1 KGHDR and CDR2 SFDVKD come from the germline V gene. CDR3 length: 11 amino acids. Trimming pared 1 base from V and 8 bases from J, leaving 5 bases between. The CDR3 loop is CATSDFEKQYF. As DNA, the CDR3 is TGTGCCACCAGTGATTTTGAAAAGCAGTACTTC.

The chain couples TRBV7-6 to TRBJ2-7; perhaps TRBD1 as D (8 bases). The CDR3 has 15 amino acids. V dropped 3 bases and J dropped 5 bases, with 17 bases sitting between them. The germline V gene has CDR1 SGHVS and CDR2 FNYEAQ. The CDR3 reads CASSFGGTGRHEQYF. DNA of the CDR3: TGTGCCAGCAGCTTCGGGGGGACAGGACGCCACGAGCAGTACTTC. The full variable domain, with the rest looked up from reference TRBV7-6 and TRBJ2-7, is GAGVSQSPRYKVTKRGQDVALRCDPISGHVSLYWYRQALGQGPEFLTYFNYEAQQDKSGLPNDRFSAERPEGSISTLTIQRTEQRDSAMYRCASSFGGTGRHEQYFGPGTRLTVT.

The chain links TRBV9 to TRBJ2-3, with 7 positions matching TRBD2. The ends lost 0 bases at V and 4 bases at J; junction bases unmatched: 8. CDR1 is SGDLS, CDR2 YYNGEE, per germline. This CDR3 spans 16 amino acids. CDR3 nucleotides: TGTGCCAGCAGCGTAGTGGGTACTGGGAGGGCAGATACGCAGTATTTT. It encodes CASSVVGTGRADTQYF.

J is TRBJ1-5 and V is TRBV5-6; D remains unclear. The CDR3 consists of 14 residues. V lost 1 base and J 0 bases, leaving 5 bases between the germline ends. The V gene's germline CDR1 is SGHDT and CDR2 YYEEEE. The CDR3 is CASSLLYSNQPQHF. The DNA for the CDR3 is TGTGCCAGCAGCTTGTTATATAGCAATCAGCCCCAGCATTTT.

The gene calls are TRBV6-1 and TRBJ2-3, with D perhaps matching TRBD1 (6 bases). CDR3 length: 16 residues. V shed 4 bases and J shed 0 bases, with 14 bases lying between them. Germline-derived CDR1 and CDR2 are MNHNS and SASEGT. CDR3 in amino acids: CASSAYRASSTDTQYF. Here the CDR3 DNA reads TGTGCCAGCAGTGCCTACAGGGCCTCTAGCACAGATACGCAGTATTTT.

The chain joins TRBV11-1 to TRBJ1-2, with TRBD1 matching 8 bases. The V and J ends lost 5 bases and 8 bases, in that order; junction bases with no gene match: 16. Germline V gene sequence: CDR1 SGHAT, CDR2 FQDESV (reference sequence). The CDR3 has 16 residues. The CDR3 spells CASSTSRGLNLLGYTF. The CDR3 DNA reads TGTGCCAGCAGCACGTCCAGGGGGCTAAATCTTCTAGGCTACACCTTC. The full variable domain, its missing parts supplied by reference TRBV11-1 and TRBJ1-2, is EAEVAQSPRYKITEKSQAVAFWCDPISGHATLYWYRQILGQGPELLVQFQDESVVDDSQLPKDRFSAERLKGVDSTLKIQPAELGDSAMYLCASSTSRGLNLLGYTFGSGTRLTVV.